This passage covers 17 T cell receptor beta chains from one sample sequenced in a study of T cells of healthy individuals. Using its own MiXCR run on the 5' RACE reads, TCRdb lists one record per CDR3 protein. The sample has 95,000 to 100,000 distinct CDR3 sequences, about 16% seen once. The source is a human donor in good health.

V usage is TRBV7-8 and J usage is TRBJ2-5; 10 nucleotides line up with TRBD2. There are 15 residues in the CDR3. Trimming cost V 0 bases and J 7 bases; bases outside gene matches: 5. Germline-derived CDR1 and CDR2 are SGHVS and FQNEAQ. CDR3 sequence reads: CASSLAGLAGGTQYF. The CDR3 DNA reads as TGTGCCAGCAGCTTAGCAGGGTTAGCGGGGGGGACCCAGTACTTC.

This clonotype has ten or more counts. The V and J genes are TRBV2 and TRBJ2-7; D remains unclear. There are 11 residues in the CDR3. The V gene's germline CDR1 is SNHLY and CDR2 FYNNEI. Trimming pared 6 bases from V and 1 base from J, leaving 4 bases between. CDR3 sequence: CASRGSYEQYF. CDR3 in DNA: TGTGCCAGCAGGGGGTCCTACGAGCAGTACTTC.

The chain has TRBV20-1 and TRBJ2-1, with a weak D call TRBD2 (5 bases). With 0 bases removed from V and 9 bases from J, the gap between germline ends came to 15 bases. Germline V gene data show CDR1 as DFQATT and CDR2 as SNEGSKA (reference sequence). This CDR3 is built from 14 residues. CDR3 nucleotide sequence: TGCAGTGCTAGAGAGTCCGAGGGCCGCCCTGAGCAGTTCTTC. Protein product: CSARESEGRPEQFF.

The gene calls are TRBV10-2 and TRBJ2-6; 12 bases are a match to TRBD1. The CDR3 runs to 14 residues. Germline CDR1 WSHSY, CDR2 SAAADI. J was trimmed by 12 bases and V by 6 bases; bases with no gene match: 6. CDR3 DNA: TGCGCCAGCAGCCGGGACAGGGGGCTTATCGTCCTGACTTTC. Translating gives CASSRDRGLIVLTF.

There are a few counts of this clonotype. The chain has TRBV20-1 and TRBJ1-2, with no clear D. The CDR3 runs to 12 residues. Germline values: CDR1 DFQATT, CDR2 SNEGSKA (reference sequence). CDR3 sequence: CRHGVLDYGYTF. CDR3 nucleotides: TGCAGGCACGGGGTGCTGGACTATGGCTACACCTTC.

This clonotype appeared a single time. V gene TRBV6-5 combines with J gene TRBJ2-1; D not certain. The length of the CDR3 is 11 residues. Looked up from germline, CDR1 is MNHEY and CDR2 is SVGAGI. V was trimmed by 6 bases and J by 12 bases, leaving 12 bases between them. The chain's CDR3 is CASSQLWAQFF. The CDR3 bases are TGTGCCAGCAGCCAACTTTGGGCGCAGTTCTTC.

This clonotype was counted at least ten times. V and J are TRBV6-1 and TRBJ2-5, with no clear D. The germline V gene has CDR1 MNHNS and CDR2 SASEGT. The CDR3 contains 14 residues. The V end was cut by 6 bases, the J end by 5 bases, with 16 bases between. This chain's CDR3 is CASRVDGLGETQYF. The CDR3 DNA sequence: TGTGCCAGCAGAGTGGACGGCTTAGGGGAGACCCAGTACTTC.

This chain joins TRBV4-1 and TRBJ2-2; unclear D gene. The CDR3 is 14 amino acids. Trimming pared 3 bases from V and 7 bases from J, leaving 12 bases between. Germline V lookup: CDR1 MGHRA, CDR2 YSYEKL. CDR3 bases: TGCGCCAGCAGCCAGTCAGGTCGCGGCGGGGAGCTGTTTTTT. This sequence encodes CASSQSGRGGELFF.

V gene TRBV28 combines with J gene TRBJ1-3; D not certain. V was cut by 5 bases and J by 2 bases, with 16 bases left in between. Germline V gene sequence: CDR1 MDHEN, CDR2 SYDVKM. CDR3 size: 16 residues. Here the CDR3 reads CASSRDVGIPGNTIYF. In DNA form, the CDR3 reads TGTGCCAGCAGTCGAGACGTTGGGATCCCTGGAAACACCATATATTTT.

In its sample, this clonotype was seen a few times. V usage is TRBV4-3 and J usage is TRBJ2-2; TRBD2 agrees at 11 bases. J was trimmed by 6 bases and V by 3 bases; bases with no gene match: 6. The CDR3 is made up of 16 amino acids. CDR1 and CDR2 (germline): LGHNA, YSLEER. The CDR3 sequence: CASSHGSGGASGELFF. CDR3 nucleotide sequence: TGCGCCAGCAGCCACGGTAGCGGGGGGGCCTCCGGGGAGCTGTTTTTT.

This clonotype has a count of ten or more. The chain recombines TRBV20-1 with TRBJ2-7; 9 positions match TRBD2. The CDR3 is 13 residues long. Germline CDR1 reads DFQATT; CDR2 reads SNEGSKA (reference sequence). The V segment lost 6 bases and the J segment 1 base; nucleotides outside the gene matches: 4. The DNA of the CDR3 is TGCAGTGCGGAGCGGGGGGATTCCTACGAGCAGTACTTC. Translating it yields CSAERGDSYEQYF.

The chain is built from TRBV9 and TRBJ1-3; D ambiguous. Germline V gene lookup returns CDR1 SGDLS and CDR2 YYNGEE. Trimming pared 0 bases from V and 2 bases from J, leaving 12 bases between. The CDR3 length is 16 residues. The CDR3 nucleotides are TGTGCCAGCAGCGTAGAGGGCAGTTCTACTGGAAACACCATATATTTT. This encodes CASSVEGSSTGNTIYF.

The chain combines TRBV28 with TRBJ2-5, with TRBD1 matching over 7 bases. This CDR3 comprises 13 residues. Losses at the gene ends were 8 bases for V and 1 base for J; bases not matched to a gene: 4. CDR1 is MDHEN, CDR2 SYDVKM, per germline. CDR3 nucleotides: TGTGCCAGCGTTGGGACAGTCCAAGAGACCCAGTACTTC. Translation gives CASVGTVQETQYF.

This clonotype was picked up many times. This chain links TRBV27 with TRBJ2-7; 9 bases agree with TRBD1. V lost 2 bases and J lost 6; bases outside the gene matches: 8. The CDR3 has 15 amino acids. Germline values: CDR1 MNHEY, CDR2 SMNVEV (reference sequence). The chain's CDR3 is CASSLGQGIAGEQYF. The CDR3 DNA sequence: TGTGCCAGCAGTTTAGGACAGGGGATCGCCGGCGAGCAGTACTTC.

This clonotype was seen a handful of times. The V gene is TRBV12-3 or TRBV12-4, the J gene TRBJ1-4; maybe TRBD1 (6 bases). This CDR3 contains 15 residues. With 5 bases removed from V and 5 bases from J, the gap between germline ends came to 15 bases. This chain's CDR3 is CASSPDRPPNEKLFF. Written as DNA, the CDR3 is TGTGCCAGCAGTCCCGACAGGCCCCCAAATGAAAAACTGTTTTTT.

In regard to this clonotype: The junction and the germline gene differ at one end; a read error may be behind it. The chain uses TRBV5-1 and TRBJ1-2, with D uncertain. The CDR3 loop spans 14 amino acids. Germline assignment: CDR1 SGHRS and CDR2 YFSETQ. CDR3 nucleotides: TGCGCCAGCAGCTTGGGATCCCGGCTCTATGGCTACAACTTC. This gives the protein CASSLGSRLYGYNF.

This clonotype was seen only a few times. The J gene is TRBJ2-7, the V gene TRBV6-2 or TRBV6-3; tentatively, D is TRBD2 (6 bases). Germline-derived CDR1 and CDR2 are MNHEY and SVGEGT. This CDR3 region has 13 residues. Trimming removed 4 bases from V and 2 bases from J, with 9 bases in between. CDR3 DNA sequence: TGTGCCAGCAGTTCGCGGGGAGCCTACGAGCAGTACTTC. Translating gives CASSSRGAYEQYF.